This is a list of T cell receptor beta chains from one sample in a study of T cell repertoires in cytomegalovirus infection. TCRdb fed the reads into MiXCR, producing one record per CDR3 protein. The sample lists about 900,000 distinct CDR3 sequences, 25% to 40% seen once, with about an eighth in the top ten. These receptors are not linked to any known antigen. The sample was cultured CD8+ T cells from PBMCs, taken from culture after CMV antigen stimulation. These receptors all stem from a human donor in good health (CMV status not recorded). Some clones in this sample may be carry-over from other donors' samples. The CDR3 runs from the conserved cysteine through the conserved F or W. A D gene is named only where the DNA matches it firmly. Clone sizes are given selectively: once, few, many, or a class where the clone is expanded.

TRBJ2-7 - TRBV7-6 many CASSLMTGYEQYF TGTGCCAGCAGTCTGATGACCGGCTACGAGCAGTACTTC
TRBJ2-3 - TRBV20-1 many CSARRRGRTSTDTQYF TGCAGTGCTAGACGGCGGGGGCGAACTAGCACAGATACGCAGTATTTT
TRBJ1-1 - TRBV10-2 - CASSFIRLFTEAFF TGCGCCAGCAGTTTCATTCGACTTTTCACTGAAGCTTTCTTT
TRBJ1-1 - TRBV12-3/TRBV12-4 - CASIHSPGAVLAFF TGTGCCAGCATCCACAGCCCGGGTGCTGTTTTAGCTTTCTTT
TRBJ1-2 - TRBV6-1 few CASSENGLDGYTF TGTGCCAGCAGTGAAAACGGGTTAGATGGCTACACCTTC
TRBJ2-3 TRBD1 TRBV11-2 few CASSRDWTGDTQYF TGTGCCAGCAGCCGGGACTGGACAGGGGATACGCAGTATTTT
TRBJ2-2 - TRBV4-1 - CASSQNLGWGELFF TGCGCCAGCAGCCAAAACTTAGGGTGGGGGGAGCTGTTTTTT
TRBJ2-1 TRBD1 TRBV28 - CASEVTGTGDNEQFF TGTGCCAGCGAGGTTACCGGGACAGGGGACAATGAGCAGTTCTTC
TRBJ2-1 - TRBV7-9 - CASSFSDTSYNEQFF TGTGCCAGCAGCTTCTCGGACACATCCTACAATGAGCAGTTCTTC
TRBJ2-4 - TRBV27 many CASSLMGEGDIQYF TGTGCCAGCAGTTTAATGGGGGAGGGGGACATTCAGTACTTC
TRBJ2-1 - TRBV4-3 - CASRGQGPSSYNEQFF TGCGCCAGCAGAGGCCAGGGGCCAAGCTCCTACAATGAGCAGTTCTTC
TRBJ2-2 TRBD1 TRBV3-1 - CASSQADGTVLPPGELFF TGTGCCAGCAGCCAAGCCGACGGGACAGTCCTTCCACCCGGGGAGCTGTTTTTT
TRBJ1-2 TRBD1 TRBV12-3/TRBV12-4 few CASSFGTAAGYTF TGTGCCAGCAGTTTCGGGACAGCGGCCGGCTACACCTTC
TRBJ1-1 TRBD1 TRBV19 - CASSVAGTGGSEAFF TGTGCCAGTAGTGTGGCCGGGACAGGGGGCTCTGAAGCTTTCTTT
TRBJ1-1 TRBD1 TRBV27 few CASSSPGQGTNEAFF TGTGCCAGCAGTTCACCCGGACAGGGGACGAATGAAGCTTTCTTT
TRBJ2-2 - TRBV7-2 few CASSLQPTGNTGELFF TGTGCCAGCAGCTTACAACCGACAGGAAACACCGGGGAGCTGTTTTTT
TRBJ1-2 - TRBV7-9 - CASSQTGGARRNGYTF TGTGCCAGCAGCCAGACAGGAGGGGCCCGTCGAAATGGCTACACCTTC
TRBJ2-2 TRBD2 TRBV5-3 - CASSLDYGSGASTGELFF TGTGCCAGCAGCCTGGATTATGGTAGCGGGGCGAGCACCGGGGAGCTGTTTTTT
TRBJ2-1 - TRBV19 - CASSIYGGPHNEQFF TGTGCCAGTAGTATCTACGGGGGGCCCCACAATGAGCAGTTCTTC
TRBJ1-5 - TRBV5-5 once CASSLRDTSNQSQHF TGTGCCAGCAGCTTGAGGGATACTTCCAATCAGTCCCAGCATTTT
TRBJ2-7 - TRBV18 - CASSPPFGHMVQYF TGTGCCAGCTCACCACCGTTCGGTCATATGGTGCAGTACTTC
TRBJ1-1 - TRBV6-2/TRBV6-3 - CASSQTSGAFF TGTGCCAGCAGCCAAACATCCGGCGCTTTCTTT
TRBJ2-5 - TRBV11-2 - CASSLGFRQETQYF TGTGCCAGCAGCTTAGGTTTCAGGCAAGAGACCCAGTACTTC
TRBJ1-5 TRBD1 TRBV24-1 - CATSDRGTNQPQHF TGTGCCACCAGCGACAGGGGGACCAATCAGCCCCAGCATTTT
TRBJ1-2 - TRBV9 - CASSGGTASSSYTF TGTGCCAGCAGCGGGGGGACCGCCTCAAGTAGCTACACCTTC
TRBJ2-1 TRBD2 TRBV6-4 few CASSVTSVTSSYNEQFF TGTGCCAGCAGTGTGACTAGCGTGACGAGCTCCTACAATGAGCAGTTCTTC
TRBJ2-1 - TRBV19 - CASSTARYSHNEQFF TGTGCCAGTAGTACCGCGAGGTACAGTCACAATGAGCAGTTCTTC
TRBJ1-6 TRBD1 TRBV2 - CASHTGTVRNSPLHF TGTGCCAGCCACACCGGGACAGTTCGAAATTCACCCCTCCACTTT
TRBJ2-2 - TRBV6-1 - CASSYLGGKNAGEPFF TGTGCCAGCAGTTACCTTGGCGGGAAAAACGCCGGGGAGCCGTTTTTT
TRBJ2-1 - TRBV7-6 many CASSLSQVSYNEQFF TGTGCCAGCAGCTTATCACAGGTTTCCTACAATGAGCAGTTCTTC
TRBJ1-1 TRBD1 TRBV6-2/TRBV6-3 - CASFLTPGGDTEAFF TGTGCCAGCTTCCTCACCCCAGGGGGGGACACTGAAGCTTTCTTT
TRBJ1-2 - TRBV7-9 - CASMEDLTYGYTF TGTGCCAGCATGGAAGATTTAACCTATGGCTACACCTTC
TRBJ1-1 - TRBV27 many CASSLRGSNTEAFF TGTGCCAGCAGTTTACGGGGAAGCAACACTGAAGCTTTCTTT
TRBJ2-1 - TRBV15 - CATSRDRSEPYNEQFF TGTGCCACCAGCAGAGATAGAAGCGAGCCCTACAATGAGCAGTTCTTC
TRBJ2-1 - TRBV7-2 many CASSGPSRGANEQFF TGTGCCAGCAGCGGGCCCAGCAGAGGGGCCAATGAGCAGTTCTTC
TRBJ2-7 - TRBV10-3 few CALRGPSYEQYF TGTGCCCTACGGGGGCCCTCCTACGAGCAGTACTTC
TRBJ2-3 TRBD1 TRBV28 many CASSFDRVTDTQYF TGTGCCAGCAGCTTTGACAGGGTTACAGATACGCAGTATTTT
TRBJ1-2 - TRBV4-3 - CASKLWDGDTNYGYTF TGCGCCAGCAAACTATGGGACGGAGACACTAACTATGGCTACACCTTC
TRBJ2-3 - TRBV6-2/TRBV6-3 few CASTRTEGTDTQYF TGTGCCAGCACCAGGACAGAGGGCACAGATACGCAGTATTTT
TRBJ2-1 TRBD2 TRBV27 - CASSLFTGGYNEQFF TGTGCCAGCAGTTTATTCACGGGGGGCTACAATGAGCAGTTCTTC
TRBJ2-5 - TRBV12-3/TRBV12-4 - CASSLVGRDQYF TGTGCCAGCAGTTTAGTAGGACGGGACCAGTACTTC
TRBJ1-5 - TRBV28 few CASSYQLLGQPQHF TGTGCCAGCAGTTATCAGCTACTGGGTCAGCCCCAGCATTTT
TRBJ1-1 - TRBV7-9 few CASSPLGANTEAFF TGTGCCAGCAGCCCCTTGGGGGCGAACACTGAAGCTTTCTTT
TRBJ2-5 - TRBV11-2 many CASSYKGRAQETQYF TGTGCCAGCAGCTACAAAGGCAGGGCCCAAGAGACCCAGTACTTC
TRBJ1-1 - TRBV6-4 - CASSPDRYMNTEAFF TGTGCCAGCAGCCCGGACAGATACATGAACACTGAAGCTTTCTTT
TRBJ1-5 - TRBV15 - CATSSDPYSNQPQHF TGTGCCACCAGCAGCGATCCCTATAGCAATCAGCCCCAGCATTTT
TRBJ1-6 TRBD1 TRBV6-5 few CASSHPRDRDSYNSPLHF TGTGCCAGCAGCCACCCCCGGGACAGGGACTCCTATAATTCACCCCTCCACTTT
TRBJ1-2 - TRBV15 few CATSPGYGYTF TGTGCCACCAGCCCCGGATATGGCTACACCTTC
TRBJ2-7 - TRBV7-9 - CASSSGSPYEQYF TGTGCCAGCAGCTCCGGGTCTCCCTACGAGCAGTACTTC
TRBJ1-4 - TRBV6-5 few CASSYGTTATEKLFF TGTGCCAGCAGTTACGGCACGACAGCGACTGAAAAACTGTTTTTT
TRBJ1-1 - TRBV14 few CASSQDGGGLNTEAFF TGTGCCAGCAGCCAAGATGGTGGGGGGTTGAACACTGAAGCTTTCTTT
TRBJ1-2 - TRBV29-1 - CSVDVRDNYGYTF TGCAGCGTTGATGTCAGAGACAACTATGGCTACACCTTC
TRBJ2-1 - TRBV11-2 few CASSIDIRSYNEQFF TGTGCCAGCAGCATCGACATTCGCTCCTACAATGAGCAGTTCTTC
TRBJ2-2 TRBD1 TRBV7-9 few CASSHFRDITGTGTNTGELFF TGTGCCAGCAGCCACTTTCGCGATATAACCGGGACAGGGACGAACACCGGGGAGCTGTTTTTT
TRBJ2-2 TRBD2 TRBV5-3 few CASSPWTSSTGELFF TGTGCCAGCAGCCCCTGGACTAGCTCAACCGGGGAGCTGTTTTTT